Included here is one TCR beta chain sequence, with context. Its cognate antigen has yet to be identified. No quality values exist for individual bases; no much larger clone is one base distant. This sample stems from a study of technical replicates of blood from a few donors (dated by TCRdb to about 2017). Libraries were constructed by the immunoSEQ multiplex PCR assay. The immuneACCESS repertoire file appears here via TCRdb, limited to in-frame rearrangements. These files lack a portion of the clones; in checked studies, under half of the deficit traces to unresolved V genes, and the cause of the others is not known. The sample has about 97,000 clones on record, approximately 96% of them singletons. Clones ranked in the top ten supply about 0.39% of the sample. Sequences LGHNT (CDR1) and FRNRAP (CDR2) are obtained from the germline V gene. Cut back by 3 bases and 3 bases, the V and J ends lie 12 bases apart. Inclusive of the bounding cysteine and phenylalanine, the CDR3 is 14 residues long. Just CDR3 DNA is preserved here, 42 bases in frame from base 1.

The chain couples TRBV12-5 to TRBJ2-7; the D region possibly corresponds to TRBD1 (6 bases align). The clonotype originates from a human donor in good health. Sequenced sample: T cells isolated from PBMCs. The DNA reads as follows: TGTGCTAGTGGTTTTATGGGACACAACTACGAGCAGTACTTC. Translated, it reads CASGFMGHNYEQYF.